A selection of T cell receptor beta chains follows, all from one sample in a study of T cells after yellow fever vaccination. TCRdb reanalysed the 5' RACE reads using MiXCR and keeps one entry per CDR3 protein. The repertoire has about 300,000 distinct CDR3 sequences, around 7% of them found once; the top ten carry around 17%. This material consisted of PBMCs, taken roughly 45 days after the first yellow fever vaccination. All receptors come from a man aged 18 to 30 who received the YFV17D yellow fever vaccine. Both conserved end residues are part of each CDR3. Fields, in order: J gene, D gene, clone size, V gene, CDR3 protein, CDR3 DNA. D genes are given only for firm matches. Some rows mark clone size as missing; the rest say once, few, many or name a class of expanded clone.

TRBJ1-3	NA	NA	TRBV7-9	CASTISSSGNTIYF	TGTGCCAGCACTATTTCGAGCTCTGGAAACACCATATATTTT
TRBJ2-5	TRBD1	few	TRBV6-5	CASSYPGDRIEETQYF	TGTGCCAGCAGTTATCCCGGGGACAGGATAGAAGAGACCCAGTACTTC
TRBJ2-5	NA	few	TRBV7-9	CASSLYYRVQETQYF	TGTGCCAGCAGCCTATACTACAGGGTTCAAGAGACCCAGTACTTC
TRBJ1-6	NA	NA	TRBV3-1	CASSHGTLTPLHF	TGTGCCAGCAGCCATGGTACGTTGACACCCCTCCACTTT
TRBJ2-2	NA	many	TRBV4-1	CASSQGAKNTGELFF	TGCGCCAGCAGCCAGGGGGCTAAGAACACCGGGGAGCTGTTTTTT
TRBJ2-7	NA	NA	TRBV24-1	CATSGDQPRSSYEQYF	TGTGCCACCAGTGGGGATCAACCCAGAAGCTCCTACGAGCAGTACTTC
TRBJ2-3	NA	NA	TRBV7-2	CASSGQHTDTQYF	TGTGCCAGCAGCGGACAGCACACAGATACGCAGTATTTT
TRBJ1-1	NA	few	TRBV5-1	CASSFGGPPNTEAFF	TGCGCCAGCAGCTTCGGGGGGCCCCCTAACACTGAAGCTTTCTTT
TRBJ1-6	NA	few	TRBV3-1	CASSQGSSPLHF	TGTGCCAGCAGCCAAGGTTCCAGCCCCCTCCACTTT
TRBJ1-2	NA	NA	TRBV5-1	CASSQEPGEVGYTF	TGCGCCAGCAGCCAGGAGCCCGGCGAAGTCGGCTACACCTTC